This is a list of T cell receptor beta chains from one sample in a study of blood T cells in healthy people across ages. MiXCR, applied by TCRdb to the 5' RACE reads, yields one record per CDR3 protein. The sample lists 1.5 million to 2 million distinct CDR3 sequences; about 50% were seen once. Sequenced: blood. All receptors derive from a woman aged 35 to 49 in good health. Each CDR3 is given without its conserved first and last residue. D genes are given only for firm matches. Only part of the rows carry a size: once, few, many, or a class if the clone is expanded.

clone_size cdr3_length v_call d_call cdr3_aa
. 11 TRBV20-1 . SAIAPIQETQY
. 12 TRBV25-1 . ASSEGWGNTEAF
. 13 TRBV25-1 . ASSAPGVGEEKLF
. 13 TRBV7-9 . ASSLQDYPYNEQF
. 12 TRBV7-9 TRBD2 ASQPSGGSDTQY
. 12 TRBV20-1 TRBD2 GARGGPTLDEQY
. 12 TRBV4-2 . ASSQVPSSNEQF
. 12 TRBV9 TRBD1 ASSGTGGLRGQY
few 13 TRBV7-9 . ASSFSGEVGEKLF
. 13 TRBV9 . ASSVGAGYTFEQY
. 11 TRBV6-5 . ASSYQQGLGYT
. 14 TRBV9 . ASSVRGWSSTDTQY
once 13 TRBV27 TRBD1 ASTLAPGQTMGYT
few 14 TRBV9 TRBD2 ASSAELAGRYNEQF
. 15 TRBV9 . ASSVSFPRKGEETQY
. 12 TRBV7-9 . ASSSPGTRSEQY
. 13 TRBV3-1 TRBD2 ASSQDKRGGEEQF
. 13 TRBV24-1 . ATSDSTGPRTEAF
. 15 TRBV5-1 . ASSLEAGAGGANVLT
few 9 TRBV28 . ASSLPGHWY
. 16 TRBV28 . ASSSLFLGQVAEETQY
. 10 TRBV20-1 TRBD1 SASRGGHGYT
. 9 TRBV6-5 . ASSARGKQF
. 13 TRBV28 . ASSRAGSSNQPQH
. 12 TRBV27 . ASSLLGDGYEQY
few 12 TRBV25-1 . ASSESIPQETQY
few 13 TRBV12-3/TRBV12-4 . ASSDLRANQETQY
many 12 TRBV7-9 TRBD1 ASSLSRGYYEQY
. 13 TRBV20-1 TRBD1 SATPGDRDTGELF
. 14 TRBV9 . ASSEADRTGNYGYT
. 14 TRBV12-3/TRBV12-4 . ASRPLWDSGANVLT
. 13 TRBV6-5 . ASSYSVTASREQY
. 13 TRBV6-5 . ASSYGQGRPEKLF
. 15 TRBV5-1 . ASSPWPGSAGGYGYT
. 13 TRBV20-1 TRBD1 SARDSRVSGNTVY
. 11 TRBV6-5 . ASSYAQGSPQH
few 15 TRBV7-2 TRBD2 ASSLAGTSGVTDTQY
. 12 TRBV20-1 TRBD1 SVTGDRVYEKLF
. 10 TRBV18 . ASSPPPQPQF
few 14 TRBV4-2 . ASSPPWGAASNEQF
. 16 TRBV7-6 TRBD2 ASSEFTGLAGVQETQY
. 17 TRBV12-3/TRBV12-4 TRBD2 ASRPIARTSGGSYNEQF
. 12 TRBV20-1 . SAHRAPVVNEQF
. 12 TRBV11-3 . ASSKGRFGNEQF
few 15 TRBV12-3/TRBV12-4 TRBD1 ASSYLHSGTGGREQY
. 12 TRBV6-2/TRBV6-3 . ASSIVDRTYEQY
few 14 TRBV3-1 TRBD1 ASSQRAGTDHNEQF
. 13 TRBV12-3/TRBV12-4 . ASSLWLRGQETQY